The present T cell receptor (beta chain) was sequenced within a study of blood T cell repertoires in COVID-19. Study-wide context: Specimens from acute and convalescent COVID-19 originated in the United States, Italy and Spain. Sample material is recorded as cDNA or gDNA derived from T cells, B-cell-depleted T cells, or PBMCs.

The CDR3 sequence is 12 residues long. Germline V lookup: CDR1 SGHTA, CDR2 FQGNSA. V was pared by 4 bases and J by 4 bases, with 5 bases between. The method was immunoSEQ multiplex PCR; TCRdb's version includes in-frame clones alone and lacks a portion of them. The sample carries tens of thousands of clones, roughly 84% recorded once. The chain has TRBV7-2 and TRBJ1-5; D is unresolved. Sequenced material: peripheral blood. The sequence was collected from a man aged 60 to 69 with acute or convalescent COVID-19. The CDR3 DNA reads as TGTGCCAGCAGCTCCCTAAATCAGCCCCAGCATTTT. Translated, it gives CASSSLNQPQHF.